The source of this T cell receptor (beta chain) is a study of CD8 T cells in ankylosing spondylitis. Construction of TCR beta libraries was performed using quantitative 5'-RACE with molecular barcodes. TCRdb used MiXCR to reprocess the 5' RACE reads, holding one entry per CDR3 protein. The table lists 250,000 to 300,000 distinct CDR3 sequences, 15% to 20% of them singletons. A word on this clonotype: The antigen is unknown.

V shed 3 bases and J shed 3 bases, with 11 bases lying between them. The CDR3 sequence is 15 residues long. Looked up from germline, CDR1 is KGHSH and CDR2 is LQKENI. Study results and caveats: Some motif variants had been reported before (in reactive arthritis synovial fluid and blood).

The chain recombines TRBV18 with TRBJ1-4; perhaps TRBD1 as D (5 bases). This TCR was sampled from a male donor with ankylosing spondylitis or in good health (not recorded which). The sample taken for sequencing was blood, either unsorted or a sorted T cell fraction (not recorded which). The CDR3 DNA is TGTGCCAGCTCACCGGGGGTTCCAGCTAATGAAAAACTGTTTTTT. This encodes CASSPGVPANEKLFF.